Presented here are 3 T cell receptor beta chains from one specimen sequenced in a study of blood T cell repertoires in COVID-19. The data were produced by immunoSEQ multiplex PCR, yet TCRdb's version contains in-frame clones alone and is incomplete. The sample includes tens of thousands of clones, 84% of them seen just once. The sequenced sample consisted of peripheral blood. The receptors here all came from a man in his fifties with COVID-19, enrolled during active disease.

The chain combines TRBV5-1 with TRBJ1-1; D is ambiguous. Germline CDR1 reads SGHRS; CDR2 reads YFSETQ. Between the trimmed V and J ends, which lost 3 bases and 6 bases, there was a span of 21 bases. This CDR3 spans 16 amino acids. CDR3 bases: TGCGCCAGCAGCTCACTGACCCAGATCCCGGGATCTGAAGCTTTCTTT. Translation: CASSSLTQIPGSEAFF.

This clone has only a few counts. The chain couples TRBV5-4 to TRBJ2-2; the match to TRBD2 covers 8 bases. Germline V lookup: CDR1 SGHNT, CDR2 YYREEE (reference sequence). CDR3 size: 14 residues. V lost 4 bases to trimming and J lost 6 bases; unmatched junction nucleotides: 5. The CDR3 DNA reads TGTGCCAGCAGCGCGGGAGGAGAGGCCGGGGAGCTGTTTTTT. This codes for CASSAGGEAGELFF.

The chain employs TRBV24-1 and TRBJ2-2, with D maybe TRBD2 (5 bases). The ends were cut back, 4 bases at V and 7 bases at J, with 15 bases in the middle. The CDR3 is made up of 15 amino acids. Germline V CDR1 and CDR2: KGHDR, SFDVKD. The CDR3 sequence: CATSDSTLRDGELFF. CDR3 coding DNA: TGTGCCACCAGTGACTCGACCCTTCGGGACGGGGAGCTGTTTTTT.